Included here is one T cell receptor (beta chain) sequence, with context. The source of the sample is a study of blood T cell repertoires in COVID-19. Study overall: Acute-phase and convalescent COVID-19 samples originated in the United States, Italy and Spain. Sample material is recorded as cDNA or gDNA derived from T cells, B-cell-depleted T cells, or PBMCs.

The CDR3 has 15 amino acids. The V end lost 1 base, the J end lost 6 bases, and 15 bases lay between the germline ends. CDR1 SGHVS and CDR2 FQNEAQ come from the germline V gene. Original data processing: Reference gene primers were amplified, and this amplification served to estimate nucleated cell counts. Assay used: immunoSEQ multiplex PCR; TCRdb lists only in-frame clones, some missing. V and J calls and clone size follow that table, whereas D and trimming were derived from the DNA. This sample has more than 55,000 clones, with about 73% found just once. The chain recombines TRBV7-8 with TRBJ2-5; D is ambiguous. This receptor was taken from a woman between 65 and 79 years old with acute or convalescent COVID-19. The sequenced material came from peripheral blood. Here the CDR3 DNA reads TGTGCCAGCAGCTTAGTACGGGTTAGGATAAAGACCCAGTACTTC. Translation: CASSLVRVRIKTQYF. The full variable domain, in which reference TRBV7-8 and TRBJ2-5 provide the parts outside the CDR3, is GAGVSQSPRYKVAKRGQDVALRCDPISGHVSLFWYQQALGQGPEFLTYFQNEAQLDKSGLPSDRFFAERPEGSVSTLKIQRTQQEDSAVYLCASSLVRVRIKTQYFGPGTRLLVL.